The 13 T cell receptor beta chains listed next were all sequenced from one sample in a study of blood T cells in healthy people across ages. A J-beta primer mix and a sample-barcoded 5' primer were used in a second PCR of roughly 7 to 12 cycles. MiXCR, applied by TCRdb to the 5' RACE reads, yields one record per CDR3 protein. The sample carries 700,000 to 850,000 distinct CDR3 sequences, roughly 34% recorded once. Sequenced: blood. The source is a man younger than 35 in good health.

The V gene is TRBV6-5, the J gene TRBJ1-4, with D hard to call. Germline loops: CDR1 MNHEY, CDR2 SVGAGI. V shed 2 bases and J shed 5 bases, with 21 bases lying between them. This CDR3 has 18 residues. CDR3 loop: CASSYRPGVLPRNEKLFF. CDR3 bases: TGTGCCAGCAGTTACCGACCTGGCGTCTTACCCCGGAATGAAAAACTGTTTTTT.

The CDR3 DNA follows: TGTGCCAGCTCACCGATTCCGGGACAGGGCCTCTACGAGCAGTACTTC. Its protein is CASSPIPGQGLYEQYF. The V and J genes are TRBV18 and TRBJ2-7, with TRBD1 identical over 9 bases. Germline CDR1 KGHSH, CDR2 LQKENI. With V trimmed by 3 bases and J by 3 bases, 9 bases remained unmatched. The CDR3 is made up of 16 amino acids.

A note on this clonotype: One base away lies a much larger clone, so this may be a sequencing read error. The genes are TRBV30 and TRBJ2-5, with 8 positions matching TRBD2. The V segment lost 2 bases and the J segment 4 bases; nucleotides outside the gene matches: 9. Germline CDR1 GTSNPN, CDR2 SVGIG (reference sequence). The CDR3 covers 15 residues. In DNA form, the CDR3 reads TGTGCCTGGAGTTCCCTAGCGGGCCTCCGAGAGACCCAGTACTTC. Its translation is CAWSSLAGLRETQYF.

The V and J genes are TRBV5-1 and TRBJ2-5, with a possible D match to TRBD1 (6 bases). This CDR3 region has 15 residues. V lost 1 base to trimming and J lost 2 bases, with 12 bases between them. CDR1 and CDR2 from the germline V gene are SGHRS and YFSETQ. The CDR3: CASSLLGARQETQYF. The DNA for the CDR3 is TGCGCCAGCAGCTTGCTGGGGGCGCGGCAAGAGACCCAGTACTTC.

This chain connects TRBV2 to TRBJ2-2; unclear D gene. CDR3 length: 14 residues. CDR1 SNHLY and CDR2 FYNNEI come from the germline V gene. Trimming stripped 7 bases from V and 2 bases from J, with 11 bases between. DNA of the CDR3: TGTGCCAGCATGGGGTACCTCAACACCGGGGAGCTGTTTTTT. Its protein product is CASMGYLNTGELFF.

Only a few counts were recorded for this clonotype. Relative to the germline gene, one junction end is altered; a read error may explain this. This rearrangement joins TRBV12-3 or TRBV12-4 to TRBJ2-5, with D hard to call. This CDR3 comprises 12 residues. The CDR3 nucleotides are TGTGCCAACAGTTTACCCCCAGAGACCCAGTACTTC. It is translated as CANSLPPETQYF.

This clonotype was seen more than once but under ten times. J is TRBJ1-6 and V is TRBV20-1; D call uncertain. V lost 3 bases and J 0 bases, leaving 12 bases between the germline ends. The CDR3 is 16 residues long. Germline CDR1 DFQATT, CDR2 SNEGSKA (reference sequence). This chain's CDR3 is CSASGERSSYNSPLHF. CDR3 in DNA: TGCAGTGCTAGTGGGGAAAGAAGCTCCTATAATTCACCCCTCCACTTT.

This clonotype appeared a few times. The chain joins TRBV6-2 or TRBV6-3 to TRBJ2-3, with 12 bases lining up with TRBD2. V lost 8 bases, J lost 4 bases, and 4 bases stayed unmatched. CDR1 and CDR2 (germline): MNHEY, SVGEGT. The CDR3 sequence is 14 residues long. The CDR3 spells CASAGLAGSDTQYF. CDR3 nucleotide sequence: TGTGCCAGCGCCGGACTAGCGGGGTCAGATACGCAGTATTTT.

As concerns this clonotype: Just one base apart from a much larger clone, this may be a read error. The chain couples TRBV28 to TRBJ2-5; TRBD1 or TRBD2 may be the D gene (5 bases each). The germline V gene encodes CDR1 MDHEN and CDR2 SYDVKM. Trimming removed 5 bases from V and 1 base from J, with 14 bases in between. This CDR3 is 15 amino acids long. The CDR3 is CASSNSGTFQETQYF. CDR3 bases: TGTGCCAGCAGTAACTCCGGGACGTTCCAAGAGACCCAGTACTTC. Full variable domain (outside the CDR3, taken from reference TRBV28 and TRBJ2-5): DVKVTQSSRYLVKRTGEKVFLECVQDMDHENMFWYRQDPGLGLRLIYFSYDVKMKEKGDIPEGYSVSREKKERFSLILESASTNQTSMYLCASSNSGTFQETQYFGPGTRLLVL.

The chain couples TRBV20-1 to TRBJ1-1, with TRBD1 matching over 7 bases. The CDR3 length is 14 residues. The ends lost 3 bases at V and 0 bases at J; junction bases unmatched: 4. CDR1 DFQATT and CDR2 SNEGSKA come from the germline V gene (reference sequence). DNA of the CDR3: TGCAGTGCTAGGCGGACAGGAATGAACACTGAAGCTTTCTTT. Translating gives CSARRTGMNTEAFF.

The chain joins TRBV21-1 to TRBJ1-6; the D call in the table, TRBD1, was not verified against the DNA. TRBV21-1 is termed a pseudogene. There are 18 residues in the CDR3. This CDR3 is CASSKGGALSSYNSPLHF. The CDR3 DNA reads TGTGCCAGCAGCAAAGGAGGCGCCCTAAGCTCCTATAATTCACCCCTCCACTTT.

This chain uses TRBV7-3 with TRBJ1-1; 7 positions match TRBD1. Germline V lookup: CDR1 SGHTA, CDR2 FQGTGA. This CDR3 is built from 14 residues. V trimming: 1 base; J trimming: 4 bases; junction bases outside the gene matches: 3. Here the CDR3 reads CASSLKQGSTEAFF. In DNA, the CDR3 is TGTGCCAGCAGCTTAAAACAGGGGAGCACTGAAGCTTTCTTT.

The chain employs TRBV7-2 and TRBJ1-6; D remains unclear. The CDR3 consists of 15 residues. Trimming shortened V by 8 bases and J by 4 bases, and 15 bases separated the two germline ends. Germline V gives CDR1 SGHTA, CDR2 FQGNSA. Here the CDR3 reads CASLRDNVYNSPLHF. CDR3 nucleotide sequence: TGTGCCAGCTTACGTGACAACGTATATAATTCACCCCTCCACTTT.